This TCR beta chain was observed in a study of cytotoxic CD8 clonotypes in ibrutinib-treated CLL. Overall study: Response sampling occurred after a median around 12 months of treatment (range 6 to 36).

Sequencing was performed with immunoSEQ multiplex PCR; in TCRdb, only in-frame clones are kept and a portion is missing. The repertoire holds more than 140,000 clones, approximately 80% seen once, with less than 30% in the top ten. For TCR beta libraries, about 2 micrograms of genomic DNA were obtained from cryopreserved PBMCs. Study-level findings and limits: Among the clonotypes, public ones were uncommon and contracted or held stable on treatment. Clonality went higher at ibrutinib response and then dropped back toward baseline at progression.

This clone was detected many times. The antigen remains unidentified. Germline CDR1 KGHSH, CDR2 LQKENI. The CDR3 consists of 15 residues. The germline V and J ends were trimmed by 0 bases and 4 bases, with 12 bases remaining between them. The chain couples TRBV18 to TRBJ2-5, with D possibly TRBD1 on 6 matching bases. The material was PBMCs, obtained after 12 months of ibrutinib treatment. The sequence came from a human donor with chronic lymphocytic leukemia. CDR3 sequence reads: CASSPPLSRGETQYF. The CDR3 DNA sequence: TGTGCCAGCTCACCACCTCTCTCCAGGGGAGAGACCCAGTACTTC.